Shown below are 19 T cell receptor beta chains from a single sample sequenced in a study of metastatic and nonmetastatic thyroid tumors. TCRdb reprocessed the PCR reads using MiXCR. The sample shows about 40,000 clones, about 16% of them seen only once. Patients underwent thyroid surgery, and none had received any treatment before it. Specimen: blood. The receptors derive from a female donor with papillary thyroid cancer or a benign thyroid nodule (not recorded which). Some clones in this sample may be carry-over from other donors' samples.

This clone was detected ten times or more. The chain joins TRBV7-8 to TRBJ2-7, with 11 bases that match TRBD2. CDR3 length: 15 amino acids. Per germline, CDR1 SGHVS and CDR2 FQNEAQ. The trim removed 1 base at V and 6 bases at J, leaving 5 bases unmatched. The CDR3 protein is CASSLVLAGGSEQYF. The DNA for the CDR3 is TGTGCCAGCAGCTTAGTCCTAGCGGGAGGCTCCGAGCAGTACTTC.

This clone was seen more than once but under ten times. This may arise from a read error, as a much more abundant clone is one base away. Other DNA sequences in the same sample also yield this CDR3. The rearrangement uses TRBV7-3 and TRBJ2-1; D not resolved. Germline CDR1 SGHTA, CDR2 FQGTGA. The CDR3 sequence is 15 residues long. The V end was cut by 5 bases, the J end by 9 bases, with 20 bases between. The CDR3 DNA follows: TGTGCCAGCAGCCCACGTACTGAAAGCGTAAGTGAGCAGTTCTTC. Encoded protein: CASSPRTESVSEQFF.

This clone was seen repeatedly, ten times or more. The chain combines TRBV12-5 with TRBJ2-1; the D gene is possibly TRBD1 (6 bases). Germline values: CDR1 LGHNT, CDR2 FRNRAP. Between the trimmed V and J ends, which lost 2 bases and 7 bases, there was a span of 9 bases. This CDR3 is 13 amino acids long. CDR3 bases: TGTGCTAGTGGTTTGCCACAGGGTAATGAGCAGTTCTTC. Amino acids: CASGLPQGNEQFF.

This clone was counted many times. Other DNA sequences from this sample encode an identical CDR3 as well. V usage is TRBV20-1 and J usage is TRBJ2-5; 7 positions match TRBD1. Unmatched junction bases numbered 3, after V lost 4 bases and J lost 7 bases. Germline V gene lookup returns CDR1 DFQATT and CDR2 SNEGSKA (reference sequence). This CDR3 comprises 11 residues. The CDR3: CSAKYRGTQYF. The CDR3, as DNA: TGCAGTGCTAAGTACAGGGGGACCCAGTACTTC.

This clone was seen repeatedly, ten times or more. The chain couples TRBV7-8 to TRBJ1-6, with TRBD1 identical over 7 bases. Germline values: CDR1 SGHVS, CDR2 FQNEAQ. The junction had 4 bases not matched to a gene; V was cut back by 1 base and J by 7 bases. The length of the CDR3 is 15 residues. The CDR3 protein is CASSLGGTANSPLHF. The CDR3 nucleotides read TGTGCCAGCAGCTTAGGGGGGACAGCAAATTCACCCCTCCACTTT. The full variable domain, completed using reference TRBV7-8 and TRBJ1-6, is GAGVSQSPRYKVAKRGQDVALRCDPISGHVSLFWYQQALGQGPEFLTYFQNEAQLDKSGLPSDRFFAERPEGSVSTLKIQRTQQEDSAVYLCASSLGGTANSPLHFGNGTRLTVT.

This clone was recorded many times. The chain uses TRBV5-1 and TRBJ1-2; no firm D call. Germline assignment: CDR1 SGHRS and CDR2 YFSETQ. V shed 4 bases and J shed 1 base, with 11 bases lying between them. This CDR3 is 14 amino acids long. The CDR3 spells CASSPAEGNYGYTF. CDR3 bases: TGCGCCAGCAGCCCCGCCGAGGGTAACTATGGCTACACCTTC.

Ten or more counts support this clone. The rearrangement links TRBV7-6 to TRBJ2-2, with 7 bases fitting TRBD1. The CDR3 has 14 residues. CDR1 is SGHVS and CDR2 is FNYEAQ in the germline V gene. V trimming: 4 bases; J trimming: 5 bases; junction bases outside the gene matches: 4. DNA for the CDR3: TGTGCCAGCAGCTGGACGACAGGGACCGGGGAGCTGTTTTTT. It yields the protein CASSWTTGTGELFF.

In this sample, this clone turned up a few times. A read error may be the cause here, since a much bigger clone is one base away. The CDR3 loop is CASSLNGPRDTYNSPLHF. Here the CDR3 DNA reads TGTGCCAGCAGCTTAAATGGCCCCCGGGACACCTATAATTCACCCCTCCACTTT. The V gene is TRBV7-3, the J gene TRBJ1-6, with D perhaps matching TRBD1 (6 bases). V dropped 1 base and J dropped 2 bases, with 15 bases sitting between them. This CDR3 spans 18 amino acids. Germline V gene sequence: CDR1 SGHTA, CDR2 FQGTGA.

The chain is built from TRBV7-6 and TRBJ1-6; 7 bases fit TRBD1. Germline CDR1 reads SGHVS; CDR2 reads FNYEAQ. The V and J ends lost 4 bases and 13 bases, in that order; junction bases with no gene match: 4. The CDR3 totals 12 residues. The CDR3 reads CASSSTTGPLHF. The CDR3 DNA follows: TGTGCCAGCAGCTCCACGACAGGGCCCCTCCACTTT.

In this sample, this clone turned up many times. This chain joins TRBV20-1 and TRBJ1-4; D perhaps matches TRBD1 (5 bases). V shed 5 bases and J shed 5 bases, with 15 bases lying between them. CDR1 is DFQATT and CDR2 is SNEGSKA in the germline V gene (reference sequence). The CDR3 covers 14 residues. The CDR3 protein is CSARRGGGNEKLFF. The DNA for the CDR3 is TGCAGTGCTCGGCGGGGCGGAGGAAATGAAAAACTGTTTTTT.

This clone was detected ten times or more. The V gene is TRBV9, the J gene TRBJ2-1; D remains ambiguous. Germline V gene sequence: CDR1 SGDLS, CDR2 YYNGEE. This CDR3 region has 14 residues. V lost 1 base to trimming and J lost 0 bases, with 5 bases between them. The CDR3 protein is CASSVPSSYNEQFF. As DNA, the CDR3 is TGTGCCAGCAGCGTACCGAGCTCCTACAATGAGCAGTTCTTC.

In this sample, this clone turned up many times. The rearrangement uses TRBV19 and TRBJ2-5; D possibly matches TRBD1 or TRBD2 (5 bases each). Germline lookup yields CDR1 LNHDA and CDR2 SQIVND (reference sequence). This CDR3 contains 13 residues. V was pared by 6 bases and J by 5 bases, with 13 bases between. DNA for the CDR3: TGTGCCAGTAGCACAGGCGGACTTGAGACCCAGTACTTC. This codes for CASSTGGLETQYF.

This clone was seen at least ten times. The rearrangement links TRBV20-1 to TRBJ1-5; D gene ambiguous. CDR3 length: 14 residues. Germline assignment: CDR1 DFQATT and CDR2 SNEGSKA (reference sequence). The V and J ends lost 6 bases and 5 bases respectively, with 17 bases between them. CDR3 bases: TGCAGTGCGCCAGCTGAGAGCAACCATCAGCCCCAGCATTTT. Encoded protein: CSAPAESNHQPQHF.

This clone was found a few times. A much larger clonotype is one base distant, so this may be a read error. The V and J genes are TRBV20-1 and TRBJ2-1; 7 positions agree with TRBD2. V was pared by 6 bases and J by 8 bases, with 13 bases of the junction left unmatched. This CDR3 spans 14 amino acids. Germline assignment: CDR1 DFQATT and CDR2 SNEGSKA (reference sequence). CDR3 region: CSAWVLARGDEQFF. The CDR3 DNA reads TGCAGTGCCTGGGTACTAGCGAGGGGCGATGAGCAGTTCTTC.

This clone has at least ten counts. Mismatch with germline at one junction end may stem from a read error. The CDR3 region has the DNA TGTGCCAGCAGCGAAGCAGAGAACACTGAAGCTTTCTTT. Translation: CASSEAENTEAFF. The chain joins TRBV6-1 to TRBJ1-1; no clear D. There are 13 residues in the CDR3. The germline V gene encodes CDR1 MNHNS and CDR2 SASEGT.

This clone was observed a handful of times. The junction shows a germline mismatch at one end, possibly a read error. The chain combines TRBV2 with TRBJ1-4; 7 nucleotides match TRBD1. Germline CDR1 and CDR2: SNHLY and FYNNEI. The length of the CDR3 is 13 residues. The CDR3 DNA sequence: TGTGCCGGCAGGGCAGGGGGAGTTGCAAAACTGTTTTTT. It codes for CAGRAGGVAKLFF.

This clone was observed at least ten times. Other DNA sequences in this sample translate to the same CDR3. The V call is TRBV27, the J call TRBJ2-3; D ambiguous. Deletions cut 5 bases from V and 0 bases from J, with 6 bases between. CDR3 length: 13 residues. Germline assignment: CDR1 MNHEY and CDR2 SMNVEV (reference sequence). The DNA of the CDR3 is TGTGCCAGCAGTCTCCAGAGCACAGATACGCAGTATTTT. This codes for CASSLQSTDTQYF.

This clone appeared many times. The chain combines TRBV11-2 with TRBJ1-4; D uncertain. The germline V gene has CDR1 SGHAT and CDR2 FQNNGV. There are 17 residues in the CDR3. Trimming left V 0 bases short and J 3 bases short, with 14 bases between. DNA for the CDR3: TGTGCCAGCAGCTTAGATTGGACCGGCGGGGCTAATGAAAAACTGTTTTTT. It yields the protein CASSLDWTGGANEKLFF. The variable domain in full, with the rest retrieved from reference TRBV11-2 and TRBJ1-4, is EAGVAQSPRYKIIEKRQSVAFWCNPISGHATLYWYQQILGQGPKLLIQFQNNGVVDDSQLPKDRFSAERLKGVDSTLKIQPAKLEDSAVYLCASSLDWTGGANEKLFFGSGTQLSVL.

In its sample, this clone was seen once. The chain employs TRBV4-2 and TRBJ2-2, with TRBD2 matching over 11 bases. From germline, CDR1 is LGHNA and CDR2 YNFKEQ. The CDR3 has 17 amino acids. J lost 3 bases, V lost 4 bases, and 7 bases had no gene match. For the CDR3, the DNA is TGTGCCAGCAGCCTAAAACTAGCGGGAGTTGACACCGGGGAGCTGTTTTTT. Amino acid sequence: CASSLKLAGVDTGELFF.